The text below deals with one T cell receptor (beta chain). Authors' processing steps: Reference gene primer amplification gave estimated nucleated cell counts. Generated by immunoSEQ multiplex PCR, the TCRdb table keeps only in-frame clones and is missing some. V, J and clone size were drawn from that table, and D and trimming were deduced from the DNA. Counted here are approximately 470,000 clones, 70% to 90% occurring once; the ten biggest clones make up 3.2%. This record comes from a study of blood T cell repertoires in COVID-19. Turning to the study itself: Donors in the United States, Italy and Spain gave samples during acute or convalescent COVID-19. Sample material is recorded as cDNA or gDNA derived from T cells, B-cell-depleted T cells, or PBMCs.

The V gene end was trimmed by 3 bases and the J gene end by 4 bases; junction bases not matched to a gene: 8. The CDR3 contains 16 residues. Looked up from germline, CDR1 is LNHDA and CDR2 is SQIVND (reference sequence). Sequencing used peripheral blood. V is TRBV19 and J is TRBJ2-2, with 7 bases fitting TRBD2. The sequence came from a human donor in a cohort sampled during active COVID-19. The chain's CDR3 is CASSIREGLITGELFF. The CDR3 region has the DNA TGTGCCAGTAGTATCAGGGAGGGACTGATCACCGGGGAGCTGTTTTTT.